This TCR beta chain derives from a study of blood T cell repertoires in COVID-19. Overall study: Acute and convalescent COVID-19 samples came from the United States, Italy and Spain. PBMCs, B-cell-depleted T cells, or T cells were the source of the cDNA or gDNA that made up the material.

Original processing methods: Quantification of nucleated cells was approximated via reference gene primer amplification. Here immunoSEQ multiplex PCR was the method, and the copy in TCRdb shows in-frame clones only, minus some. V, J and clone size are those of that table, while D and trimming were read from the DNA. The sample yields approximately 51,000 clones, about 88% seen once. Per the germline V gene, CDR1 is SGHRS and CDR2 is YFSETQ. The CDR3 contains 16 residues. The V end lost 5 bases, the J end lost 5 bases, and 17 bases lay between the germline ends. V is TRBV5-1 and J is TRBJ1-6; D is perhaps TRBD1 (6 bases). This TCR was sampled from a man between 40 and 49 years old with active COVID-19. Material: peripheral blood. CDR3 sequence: CASRPSDRGDNSPLHF. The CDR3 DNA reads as TGCGCCAGCAGACCGTCGGACAGAGGGGATAATTCACCCCTCCACTTT.